This TCR beta chain is from a study of T cell responses to AZD1222 COVID-19 vaccine. Looked up from germline, CDR1 is SNHLY and CDR2 is FYNNEI. The V and J ends lost 7 bases and 4 bases respectively, with 13 bases between them. This CDR3 is built from 13 residues. About this clone itself: What it recognizes is unknown.

Study-level results: Once two AZD1222 doses were given, Spike-specific TCR breadth and depth went up. The peak T cell response came first, and repertoires were sampled only after it.

Sequenced by immunoSEQ multiplex PCR; TCRdb stores in-frame clones only, minus some. The profile shows 150,000 to 200,000 clones, about 92% of them singletons. The chain recombines TRBV2 with TRBJ1-2, with D possibly matching TRBD1 (6 bases). The starting material was peripheral blood, obtained 28 days after the second AZD1222 dose. This TCR derives from an adult who received the AZD1222 COVID-19 vaccine. DNA for the CDR3: TGTGCCAGCACCCAGGACAGATTCTATGGCTACACCTTC. Protein: CASTQDRFYGYTF.